These T cell receptor beta chains were read from a single sample in a study of graft-versus-host responses after intestinal transplantation. Their specific antigens are unknown. The data were produced by immunoSEQ multiplex PCR, yet TCRdb's version contains in-frame clones alone and is incomplete. The sample contains some 93,000 clones, 91% of which appear only once. The sequences come from unstimulated CD8+ T cells sorted from spleen or lymph node cells, collected before intestinal transplant. The receptors stem from a human donor who received an intestinal transplant. The CDR3 runs from the conserved cysteine through the conserved F or W. Fields, in order: clone size, V gene, CDR3 protein. Clone size is given for some rows only: seen once, a few or many times, or a class if the clone is expanded.

size: medium-sized; V: TRBV4-1; CDR3: CASSQDGQGYTEAFF
size: -; V: TRBV5-6; CDR3: CASSLAAASGHPYEQYF
size: -; V: TRBV18; CDR3: CASSPPRGGKSEAFF
size: -; V: TRBV15; CDR3: CATSREAGGSYEQYF
size: once; V: TRBV4-1; CDR3: CASSQEDGGTTDTQYF
size: -; V: TRBV27; CDR3: CASRTPLQGPNTEAFF
size: -; V: TRBV6-5; CDR3: CASSYSLSYQETQYF
size: -; V: TRBV2; CDR3: CASSEGQRGLGEQFF
size: -; V: TRBV25-1; CDR3: CASSGLAGGNEQFF
size: -; V: TRBV19; CDR3: CASSAGLRNEQFF
size: -; V: TRBV7-8; CDR3: CASSVGTGGVETQYF
size: -; V: TRBV4-1; CDR3: CASSQGVAGYGYTF
size: -; V: TRBV5-6; CDR3: CASRVTGQGRGGYTF
size: -; V: TRBV7-9; CDR3: CASSPPAGADTDTQYF
size: -; V: TRBV4-1; CDR3: CASSQLTGRSNSPLHF
size: -; V: TRBV5-1; CDR3: CASSLAGGSGVTGELFF
size: -; V: TRBV6-1; CDR3: CASSEAGGGGNTIYF
size: -; V: TRBV4-1; CDR3: CASSQRGLAGAEQYF
size: -; V: TRBV4-1; CDR3: CASSQTSGPSYEQYF
size: -; V: TRBV5-1; CDR3: CASSSGQGAYGYTF
size: once; V: TRBV11-2; CDR3: CASSQLEAGGGLYEQYF
size: -; V: TRBV6-1; CDR3: CASSVRGRSYEQYF
size: -; V: TRBV11-2; CDR3: CASSLGGGGQGHEQYF
size: -; V: TRBV30; CDR3: CAWSYGGGQTQYF
size: once; V: TRBV7-9; CDR3: CASSLTSGRAAGELFF
size: -; V: TRBV29-1; CDR3: CSVEAGGYGYTF
size: -; V: TRBV12-5; CDR3: CASGRAGQGIDTQYF
size: -; V: TRBV10-3; CDR3: CAISESRPELLYEQYF
size: -; V: TRBV9; CDR3: CASSVGTDTQYF
size: -; V: TRBV4-1; CDR3: CASSQLAGVYNEQFF
size: -; V: TRBV7-9; CDR3: CASSPVLQADTEAFF
size: -; V: TRBV15; CDR3: CATPGRGGYYEQYF
size: -; V: TRBV5-6; CDR3: CASSLVGQGASSSYEQYF
size: -; V: TRBV27; CDR3: CASRITTRGHEQFF
size: once; V: TRBV19; CDR3: CASSLAGAYNEQFF
size: once; V: TRBV7-6; CDR3: CASSLSGGTDTQYF
size: once; V: TRBV7-2; CDR3: CASTDFQGPRGNSPLHF
size: -; V: TRBV4-1; CDR3: CASSQEGSKWGLAAQPSYGQYF
size: -; V: TRBV27; CDR3: CASSLGTGPYEQYF
size: -; V: TRBV5-1; CDR3: CASSLGGDPYEQYF
size: -; V: TRBV15; CDR3: CATSVKAGGPYEQYF
size: -; V: TRBV4-1; CDR3: CASSQGGLGRTDTQYF
size: -; V: TRBV15; CDR3: CATSTGVETQYF
size: -; V: TRBV15; CDR3: CATSRDRTSGGTVDTQYF
size: -; V: TRBV28; CDR3: CASSLHPLTGPGELFF
size: -; V: TRBV5-5; CDR3: CASSLVGTGAGTYGYTF
size: -; V: TRBV11-2; CDR3: CASSPIPSGNEQFF
size: -; V: TRBV7-2; CDR3: CASSFTTGVWTEAFF
size: -; V: TRBV29-1; CDR3: CSVERRAQDQETQYF